This T cell receptor beta chain is drawn from a study of pediatric ulcerative colitis. Trimming cost V 7 bases and J 0 bases, with 13 bases left between them. CDR1 and CDR2 (germline): WNHNN, SYGVQD (reference sequence). The CDR3 sequence is 15 residues long. This clone was found a few times. Its antigen is currently unknown. Sequencing was at survey level. Sequencing depth was up to 500,000 reads per sample. Sequenced by immunoSEQ multiplex PCR; TCRdb stores in-frame clones only, minus some. This repertoire shows tens of thousands of clones, 85% to 90% found once; its top ten account for under 3.5%. Regarding the study as a whole: Acute severe colitis showed lower rectal diversity from clonal expansions. Total lymphocyte DNA, not sorted subsets, was the template.

This chain connects TRBV10-1 to TRBJ1-5; perhaps TRBD1 as D (6 bases). What was sequenced was blood. The sequence derives from a boy between 5 and 17 years old with severe ulcerative colitis. CDR3 protein: CASNPGQRSNQPQHF. CDR3 DNA sequence: TGCGCCAGCAATCCGGGACAACGTAGCAATCAGCCCCAGCATTTT.